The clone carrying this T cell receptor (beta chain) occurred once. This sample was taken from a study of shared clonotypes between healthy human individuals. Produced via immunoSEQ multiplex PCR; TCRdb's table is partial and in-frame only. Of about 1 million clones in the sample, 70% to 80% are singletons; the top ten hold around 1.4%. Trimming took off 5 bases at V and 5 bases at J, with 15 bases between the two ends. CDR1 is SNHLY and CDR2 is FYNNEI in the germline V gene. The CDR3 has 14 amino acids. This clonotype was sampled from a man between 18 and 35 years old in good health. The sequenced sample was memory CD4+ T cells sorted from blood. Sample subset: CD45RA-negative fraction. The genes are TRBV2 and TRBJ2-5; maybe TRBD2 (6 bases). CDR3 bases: TGTGCCAGCAGTTCACAACTAGCTGGGGAGACCCAGTACTTC. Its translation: CASSSQLAGETQYF.